The 9 T cell receptor beta chains below were found in one sample sequenced in a study of control samples from healthy donors and cancer patients. The assay was immunoSEQ multiplex PCR, and TCRdb's table has in-frame clones only and misses some. The repertoire includes 150,000 to 190,000 clones, more than 85% of them detected once, and 2% to 2.5% sits in the top ten. Sequencing was performed on blood. Receptors originate from a man aged 45-65 years in good health.

The gene calls are TRBV7-8 and TRBJ2-3; no reliable D call. CDR1 is SGHVS, CDR2 FQNEAQ, per germline. Trimming cost V 5 bases and J 3 bases, with 12 bases left between them. The CDR3 sequence is 14 residues long. CDR3 nucleotides: TGTGCCAGCAGCCCACCCCTCGGGACAGATACGCAGTATTTT. Encoded protein: CASSPPLGTDTQYF.

This rearrangement joins TRBV19 to TRBJ1-5; the D is unclear. CDR3 length: 15 residues. Germline V gives CDR1 LNHDA, CDR2 SQIVND (reference sequence). V was cut by 7 bases and J by 5 bases, with 18 bases left in between. The CDR3 bases are TGTGCCAGTACCCATAGGAGGGTTTCTTATCAGCCCCAGCATTTT. Its translation: CASTHRRVSYQPQHF.

V and J are TRBV10-3 and TRBJ2-5; D call uncertain. Trimming cost V 4 bases and J 1 base, with 7 bases left between them. Germline assignment: CDR1 ENHRY and CDR2 SYGVKD. The CDR3 has 13 residues. CDR3 protein: CAISVGTQETQYF. CDR3 in DNA: TGTGCCATCAGTGTCGGAACCCAAGAGACCCAGTACTTC.

The rearrangement links TRBV11-3 to TRBJ1-3; the D is unclear. V was trimmed by 0 bases and J by 0 bases, leaving 0 bases between them. Germline values: CDR1 SGHNT, CDR2 YENEEA. This CDR3 has 13 amino acids. This CDR3 is CASSLDSGNTIYF. Written as DNA, the CDR3 is TGTGCCAGCAGCTTAGACTCTGGAAACACCATATATTTT.

The chain recombines TRBV14 with TRBJ1-4; D remains unclear. CDR1 SGHDN and CDR2 FVKESK come from the germline V gene. Trimming stripped 0 bases from V and 8 bases from J, with 16 bases between. The CDR3 sequence is 16 residues long. CDR3 nucleotide sequence: TGTGCCAGCAGCCAAGATGGGAGGGCGCGACCGGAAAAACTGTTTTTT. This codes for CASSQDGRARPEKLFF.

This chain joins TRBV18 and TRBJ1-3, with 7 bases aligning to TRBD1. V gave up 6 bases and J gave up 4 bases; unmatched junction bases: 12. Germline assignment: CDR1 KGHSH and CDR2 LQKENI. The CDR3 length is 16 residues. In DNA form, the CDR3 reads TGTGCCAGCTCGACTAGTAGGGGGCCGGTCGGAAACACCATATATTTT. Its protein product is CASSTSRGPVGNTIYF.

The J gene is TRBJ2-7, the V gene TRBV3-1 (or the pseudogene TRBV3-2); 10 bases align to TRBD1. Germline V lookup: CDR1 LGHDT, CDR2 YNNKEL (reference sequence). With 7 bases clipped from V and 7 bases from J, the junction kept 7 bases outside the gene matches. This CDR3 contains 13 residues. In nucleotides, the CDR3 is TGTGCCAGCAATGACAGGGGGCTGGGGGAGCAGTACTTC. Protein: CASNDRGLGEQYF.

V and J are TRBV7-4 and TRBJ2-4; TRBD1 matches at 10 bases. CDR1 is SGHVT and CDR2 is SQSDAQ in the germline V gene. J gave up 1 base and V 5 bases, and 14 bases lay outside the gene matches. CDR3 length equals 19 residues. CDR3 residues: CASSPPIRDRGPAKNIQYF. CDR3 coding DNA: TGTGCCAGCAGCCCACCCATAAGAGACAGGGGGCCGGCCAAAAACATTCAGTACTTC. Looking up the rest from reference TRBV7-4 and TRBJ2-4 gives the full variable domain: GAGVSQSPRYKVAKRGRDVALRCDSISGHVTLYWYRQTLGQGSEVLTYSQSDAQRDKSGRPSGRFSAERPERSVSTLKIQRTEQGDSAVYLCASSPPIRDRGPAKNIQYFGAGTRLSVL.

The rearrangement joins TRBV11-3 to TRBJ2-1; no clear D. The germline CDR1 and CDR2 sequences are SGHNT and YENEEA. The V end was cut by 1 base, the J end by 12 bases, with 7 bases between. CDR3 length: 11 amino acids. For the CDR3, the DNA is TGTGCCAGCAGCTTAGGCGAAGGGCAGTTCTTC. Encoded protein: CASSLGEGQFF. Drawing the rest from reference TRBV11-3 and TRBJ2-1, the complete variable domain is EAGVVQSPRYKIIEKKQPVAFWCNPISGHNTLYWYLQNLGQGPELLIRYENEEAVDDSQLPKDRFSAERLKGVDSTLKIQPAELGDSAVYLCASSLGEGQFFGPGTRLTVL.